This TCR beta chain was captured in a study of read filtering for tumor transcriptome and immune sequencing (dated by TCRdb to the early 2020s). About the study as a whole: The cohort was composed of 16 to 20 male and about 14 female patients, with a mean age of roughly 61 years and an age range of roughly 45 to 80. By revised international staging, fewer than ten patients were R-ISS I, under 20 were R-ISS II and over five were R-ISS III. After DNase treatment, whole-transcriptome libraries were prepared with the TruSeq RNA Access Library Prep Kit. Per sample, about 3.5 to 10.27 million TCR-region mapped reads were obtained with IR-seq, compared with only roughly 80 to 1273 with RNA-seq. Using the same bone marrow samples, the study compared TCR repertoires obtained by targeted immune repertoire sequencing with those obtained by bulk whole-transcriptome sequencing. A main aim was a read-filtering strategy for immune repertoire data, specifically whether clonotypes supported by a single read should be removed.

This clonotype has only a few counts. Its antigen is still unknown. No much larger clone is present one base from it, and per-base qualities are unavailable. Each patient had bone marrow sampled at the time of active disease. Ficoll-Hypaque density gradient centrifugation was used to isolate the bone marrow mononuclear cells. To remove myeloma plasma cells, the cells were labeled with CD138 magnetic microbeads on a MACS separator, and CD138-negative cells were then collected by negative selection. Flow cytometry on an Attune NxT with CD138 antibodies was used to check the purity of the isolated cells. Total RNA was extracted using TRIzol reagent and was quantified on a NanoDrop spectrophotometer. Paired RNA-seq and IR-seq were performed on the CD138-negative bone marrow sample of each patient. Summary of the overall study and its limitations: The correlation between IR-seq and RNA-seq shared clonotype proportions rose when single-read clonotypes were removed. In IR-seq, single-read clonotypes were approximately 80% of clonotypes but about 3.5% of total reads; in RNA-seq they were roughly three quarters of clonotypes and 35% to 45% of reads. IR-seq captured clonotypes at much higher depth and more reliably than RNA-seq, and smaller IR-seq throughput sufficed to identify most shared clonotypes. The sorted CD138-negative fraction was a mixed bone marrow immune population, not purified T cells.

Starting from around 420 ng RNA, TCR libraries were constructed with the Immunoverse kit using molecular barcoded adaptors that cover the alpha/delta and beta/gamma chains. The same RNA used for transcriptome sequencing was used for TCR library preparation. TCR libraries were sequenced on an Illumina HiSeq 4000 with 2 x 150 cycles. Turning to the authors' computational methods: Using MiXCR, which included quality filtering and error correction, TCR reads were aligned to human V, D, J and C references and then assembled into CDR3 clonotypes. Clonotype counts and gene usage diversity were analyzed with the tcR package in R. Raw mapping reads were checked after the RNA-seq reads had been mapped by STAR aligner version 2.5.3a onto the human GRCh37 genome. To test how sequencing depth affects detected clonotypes, IR-seq fastq files were randomly downsampled with Seqtk 1.3. TCRdb's own reprocessing of the public reads used fastp at Q25 and MiXCR and kept productive beta chains. Each entry is one CDR3 protein sequence, shown with its most common DNA and genes. TCRdb, not the authors, supplied the V and J calls. Across this sample there are approximately 93,000 distinct CDR3 sequences, with 20% to 25% seen only once. The top ten hold 10% to 12% of the sample.

This receptor was taken from a donor at least 40 years old with multiple myeloma. The sample consisted of a population of CD138-negative cells sorted from bone marrow. The cell subset or site label, read with the paper, signifies: bone marrow mononuclear cells depleted of CD138+ plasma/myeloma cells by negative magnetic selection.

Here the CDR3 is given as CASSWGSGTQYF. The nucleotides are TGCGCCAGCAGCTGGGGGTCCGGGACCCAGTACTTC. In this chain, TRBV5-1 is recombined with TRBJ2-5; the D assignment is uncertain and may be TRBD1 or TRBD2, with 5 bases supporting each. V is clipped by 3 bases and J by 7 bases, and the sequence between their germline boundaries is 10 bases long. The germline V gene encodes CDR1 SGHRS and CDR2 YFSETQ. Its CDR3 holds 12 amino acids, cysteine through phenylalanine. Solely the CDR3 DNA is kept, with 36 bases framed from the first base. The reference TRBV5-1 and TRBJ2-5 proteins fill in what lies around the CDR3, so the full variable domain reads KAGVTQTPRYLIKTRGQQVTLSCSPISGHRSVSWYQQTPGQGLQFLFEYFSETQRNKGNFPGRFSGRQFSNSRSEMNVSTLELGDSALYLCASSWGSGTQYFGPGTRLLVL.